A single sample gave rise to the 10 T cell receptor beta chains below, sequenced in a study of blood T cell repertoires in COVID-19. The table came from immunoSEQ multiplex PCR; TCRdb's copy has only in-frame clones and leaves some out. This repertoire shows roughly 70,000 clones, approximately 80% found once; its top ten account for roughly 18%. Sequenced input: peripheral blood. The receptors were sampled from a man in his 70s who had recovered from COVID-19.

In the case of this clone: Other DNA sequences in this specimen translate into the identical CDR3. The rearrangement links TRBV5-1 to TRBJ1-4; no firm D call. There are 14 residues in the CDR3. Trimming left V 4 bases short and J 5 bases short, with 12 bases between. Germline loops: CDR1 SGHRS, CDR2 YFSETQ. In DNA, the CDR3 is TGCGCCAGCAGCCTCGAGCGAAGCAATGAAAAACTGTTTTTT. Amino acids: CASSLERSNEKLFF.

This chain uses TRBV2 with TRBJ1-6; tentatively, D is TRBD1 (5 bases). The CDR3 has 13 amino acids. V lost 8 bases and J 7 bases, leaving 12 bases between the germline ends. The germline gives CDR1 SNHLY, CDR2 FYNNEI. CDR3 bases: TGTGCCAGCCAGGGAATGGGGAATTCACCCCTCCACTTT. This sequence encodes CASQGMGNSPLHF. Looking up the rest from reference TRBV2 and TRBJ1-6 gives the full variable domain: EPEVTQTPSHQVTQMGQEVILRCVPISNHLYFYWYRQILGQKVEFLVSFYNNEISEKSEIFDDQFSVERPDGSNFTLKIRSTKLEDSAMYFCASQGMGNSPLHFGNGTRLTVT.

This clone was found a few times. V and J are TRBV19 and TRBJ1-5; D possibly corresponds to TRBD1 (6 bases). V gave up 1 base and J gave up 0 bases, with 7 bases separating them. Germline V gives CDR1 LNHDA, CDR2 SQIVND (reference sequence). The CDR3 contains 15 residues. The CDR3 spells CASSIGRGSNQPQHF. The DNA for the CDR3 is TGTGCCAGTAGTATAGGCAGGGGTAGCAATCAGCCCCAGCATTTT.

This clone was found a few times. The gene calls are TRBV19 and TRBJ2-3; 10 positions agree with TRBD2. Germline V gene data show CDR1 as LNHDA and CDR2 as SQIVND (reference sequence). This CDR3 contains 16 residues. The V gene end was trimmed by 1 base and the J gene end by 6 bases; junction bases not matched to a gene: 7. The CDR3 spells CASSIVRASGSDTQYF. In DNA, the CDR3 is TGTGCCAGTAGTATAGTGAGGGCTAGCGGGAGTGATACGCAGTATTTT.

The CDR3 loop is CASSRDRESSGYGYTF. Written as DNA, the CDR3 is TGTGCCAGTAGCCGGGACAGGGAGTCTTCGGGCTATGGCTACACCTTC. The rearrangement links TRBV5-4 to TRBJ1-2; the match to TRBD1 covers 9 bases. The CDR3 contains 16 residues. Losses at the gene ends were 8 bases for V and 4 bases for J; bases not matched to a gene: 15. Per germline, CDR1 SGHNT and CDR2 YYREEE (reference sequence).

The chain links TRBV11-2 to TRBJ2-7, with D perhaps TRBD2 (7 bases). The length of the CDR3 is 15 residues. CDR1 is SGHAT and CDR2 is FQNNGV in the germline V gene. The V and J ends lost 3 bases and 0 bases respectively, with 12 bases between them. CDR3 in amino acids: CASSFSGGLSYEQYF. CDR3 nucleotide sequence: TGTGCCAGCAGCTTTTCCGGGGGGCTCTCCTACGAGCAGTACTTC.

The chain joins TRBV11-2 to TRBJ2-7, with TRBD2 as a possible D gene (6 bases). V was cut by 4 bases and J by 4 bases, with 8 bases left in between. Looked up from germline, CDR1 is SGHAT and CDR2 is FQNNGV. This CDR3 region has 12 residues. CDR3 loop: CASSWAGYEQYF. The CDR3 DNA reads TGTGCCAGCAGCTGGGCGGGGTACGAGCAGTACTTC. Complete variable domain (other parts from reference TRBV11-2 and TRBJ2-7): EAGVAQSPRYKIIEKRQSVAFWCNPISGHATLYWYQQILGQGPKLLIQFQNNGVVDDSQLPKDRFSAERLKGVDSTLKIQPAKLEDSAVYLCASSWAGYEQYFGPGTRLTVT.

This chain links TRBV5-1 with TRBJ2-2; D call uncertain. The CDR3 covers 15 residues. V lost 0 bases and J 3 bases, leaving 9 bases between the germline ends. CDR1 SGHRS and CDR2 YFSETQ come from the germline V gene. In nucleotides, the CDR3 is TGCGCCAGCAGCTTGGCAGGCCCTGACACCGGGGAGCTGTTTTTT. Its translation: CASSLAGPDTGELFF.

V gene TRBV9 combines with J gene TRBJ2-2; TRBD1 matches 8 bases. This CDR3 has 17 residues. Germline loops: CDR1 SGDLS, CDR2 YYNGEE. With V trimmed by 4 bases and J by 2 bases, 10 bases remained unmatched. This CDR3 is CASSHPGGGENTGELFF. CDR3 in DNA: TGTGCCAGCAGCCACCCAGGGGGCGGGGAAAACACCGGGGAGCTGTTTTTT.

The CDR3 sequence: CATSREVDGYTF. The CDR3 DNA reads TGTGCCACAAGCAGGGAGGTGGATGGCTACACCTTC. The chain has TRBV10-3 and TRBJ1-2, with D tentatively TRBD1 (5 bases). The germline gives CDR1 ENHRY, CDR2 SYGVKD. With 10 bases removed from V and 6 bases from J, the gap between germline ends came to 15 bases. This CDR3 region has 12 residues.